This entry features one TCR beta chain sequence. Its target is unknown. These data originate in a study of CD8 T cells in ankylosing spondylitis. Preparation of TCR beta libraries was done by quantitative 5'-RACE with molecular barcodes. TCRdb reprocessed the 5' RACE reads via MiXCR and lists one record per CDR3 protein. The profile shows under 450,000 distinct CDR3 sequences, roughly 22% of them singletons. General observations from the study: Within ankylosing spondylitis blood, a TCR beta motif made up of roughly eight highly homologous variants appeared to be characteristic. Disease-linked clones were reportedly significantly enriched in matched ankylosing spondylitis synovial fluid.

Between the trimmed V and J ends, which lost 5 bases and 1 base, there was a span of 11 bases. This CDR3 region has 14 residues. The source of this sequence is a male donor with ankylosing spondylitis or in good health (not recorded which). The V gene is TRBV12-3 or TRBV12-4, the J gene TRBJ2-5; either TRBD1 or TRBD2 may fit D (5 bases each). The sequencing input was blood, either unsorted or a sorted T cell fraction (not recorded which). CDR3 coding DNA: TGTGCCAGCAGTCCTTCTGGGACCCAAGAGACCCAGTACTTC. Translating it yields CASSPSGTQETQYF.